A selection of T cell receptor beta chains follows, all from one sample in a study of blood T cell repertoires in COVID-19. Using immunoSEQ multiplex PCR, the repertoire was profiled, and TCRdb retains in-frame clones only, with some absent. The profile shows tens of thousands of clones, about 89% of them singletons. The sequenced sample consisted of peripheral blood. The origin of the receptors is a man in his 60s with acute or convalescent COVID-19. Both conserved end residues are part of each CDR3. The order of the fields is D gene, clone size, CDR3 length, J gene, V gene, CDR3 protein, CDR3 DNA. A D gene is named only where the DNA matches it firmly. For some rows the clone size is stated as once, few or many, or as a class when expanded; others skip it.

>-|once|16|TRBJ2-7|TRBV27
CASSPSVGPALYEQYF
TGTGCCAGCAGTCCCTCCGTGGGGCCAGCCCTCTACGAGCAGTACTTC
>TRBD1|-|17|TRBJ2-5|TRBV5-1
CASSGLTGTGSEETQYF
TGCGCCAGCAGCGGCCTGACCGGGACAGGGAGCGAAGAGACCCAGTACTTC
>TRBD1|-|16|TRBJ1-4|TRBV13
CASSNRDSIFQEKLFF
TGTGCCAGCAGCAACCGGGACAGTATTTTTCAGGAAAAACTGTTTTTT
>-|-|14|TRBJ2-3|TRBV9
CASSVTGITDTQYF
TGTGCCAGCAGTGTGACAGGCATCACAGATACGCAGTATTTT
>TRBD1|-|14|TRBJ1-4|TRBV19
CASSILGDSEKLFF
TGTGCCAGTAGTATCCTGGGGGACAGCGAAAAACTGTTTTTT
>TRBD1|-|15|TRBJ2-2|TRBV18
CASSRDRGETGELFF
TGTGCCAGCTCACGGGACAGGGGTGAGACCGGGGAGCTGTTTTTT
>TRBD1|-|16|TRBJ2-2|TRBV19
CASSTRTGGRIGELFF
TGTGCCAGTAGTACCCGGACAGGGGGCAGGATCGGGGAGCTGTTTTTT
>TRBD1|-|15|TRBJ1-1|TRBV24-1
CATSPGTAAYTEAFF
TGTGCCACCAGCCCCGGGACAGCGGCCTACACTGAAGCTTTCTTT
>-|-|12|TRBJ2-1|TRBV12-5
CASGFGFNEQFF
TGTGCTAGTGGTTTCGGGTTTAATGAGCAGTTCTTC
>-|-|13|TRBJ1-6|TRBV6-5
CASSQGHNSPLHF
TGTGCCAGCAGTCAGGGTCATAATTCACCCCTCCACTTT
>-|-|15|TRBJ1-2|TRBV6-5
CASSPPYAMLDGYTF
TGTGCCAGCAGCCCCCCTTACGCGATGTTGGATGGCTACACCTTC
>-|-|15|TRBJ1-6|TRBV15
CATSNPGGDNSPLHF
TGTGCCACCAGCAATCCGGGGGGCGATAATTCACCCCTCCACTTT
>-|-|16|TRBJ2-5|TRBV18
CASSPSKGDSTETQYF
TGTGCCAGCTCACCAAGTAAAGGGGATAGTACGGAGACCCAGTACTTC
>-|-|14|TRBJ1-2|TRBV19
CASSLKDILGGYTF
TGTGCCAGTAGTCTCAAAGACATTTTAGGTGGCTACACCTTC
>TRBD1|-|13|TRBJ2-7|TRBV11-2
CASRKDRAYEQYF
TGTGCCAGCAGGAAGGACAGGGCCTACGAGCAGTACTTC
>-|-|13|TRBJ1-2|TRBV7-9
CASSFTGVDGYTF
TGTGCCAGCAGCTTCACGGGGGTAGATGGCTACACCTTC
>-|-|16|TRBJ2-1|TRBV18
CASSDLGQSSYNEQFF
TGTGCCAGCTCTGACCTGGGGCAGAGCTCCTACAATGAGCAGTTCTTC
>-|once|16|TRBJ2-1|TRBV9
CASSVEWTDSYNEQFF
TGTGCCAGCAGCGTAGAATGGACAGATAGCTACAATGAGCAGTTCTTC
>-|-|14|TRBJ2-7|TRBV7-8
CASSSLRVSYEQYF
TGTGCCAGCAGCTCTCTCAGGGTATCCTACGAGCAGTACTTC
>-|-|13|TRBJ1-6|TRBV6-5
CASSFSGSSPLHF
TGTGCCAGCAGTTTTTCAGGGTCTTCACCCCTCCACTTT
>-|-|14|TRBJ2-7|TRBV6-5
CATQATGATYEQYF
TGTGCCACCCAAGCGACAGGCGCCACCTACGAGCAGTACTTC
>-|-|12|TRBJ2-2|TRBV19
CASKHNTGELFF
TGTGCCAGTAAGCATAACACCGGGGAGCTGTTTTTT
>TRBD1|-|14|TRBJ1-5|TRBV6-1
CASSDSGGGQPQHF
TGTGCCAGCAGTGATTCAGGGGGTGGCCAGCCCCAGCATTTT
>TRBD2|-|19|TRBJ2-3|TRBV12-5
CASGSQDELAGVSTDTQYF
TGTGCTAGTGGTTCCCAAGACGAACTAGCGGGGGTGTCGACAGATACGCAGTATTTT
>-|-|13|TRBJ1-1|TRBV7-6
CASSMDLSQGAFF
TGTGCCAGCAGTATGGATTTAAGCCAGGGGGCTTTCTTT
>-|-|13|TRBJ2-3|TRBV5-1
CASSFSGADTQYF
TGCGCCAGCAGCTTTTCAGGGGCAGATACGCAGTATTTT
>-|-|16|TRBJ1-1|TRBV4-1
CASSSITNRVGTEAFF
TGCGCCAGCAGCTCGATTACTAACAGGGTAGGCACTGAAGCTTTCTTT
>TRBD1|-|16|TRBJ2-2|TRBV5-1
CASSLVQGRNTGELFF
TGCGCCAGCAGCTTGGTACAGGGGAGAAACACCGGGGAGCTGTTTTTT
>-|few|13|TRBJ2-3|TRBV7-9
CAVPGQETDTQYF
TGTGCCGTCCCGGGACAAGAGACAGATACGCAGTATTTT
>-|-|14|TRBJ1-1|TRBV6-5
CASSYSVLGSQAFF
TGTGCCAGCAGTTACTCGGTCCTCGGGAGTCAGGCTTTCTTT
>-|-|16|TRBJ1-6|TRBV7-9
CASSFQGVTNNSPLHF
TGTGCCAGCAGCTTTCAGGGTGTCACCAATAATTCACCCCTCCACTTT
>TRBD1|once|15|TRBJ2-3|TRBV5-1
CASSPGQGLSDTQYF
TGCGCCAGCAGCCCCGGACAGGGTCTCTCAGATACGCAGTATTTT
>-|once|15|TRBJ2-6|TRBV19
CASSITVSGANVLTF
TGTGCCAGTAGTATTACTGTCTCTGGGGCCAACGTCCTGACTTTC
>-|-|15|TRBJ1-5|TRBV6-5
CASKNTQSDNQPQHF
TGTGCCAGCAAAAACACACAGTCGGACAATCAGCCCCAGCATTTT
>TRBD1|-|16|TRBJ2-1|TRBV19
CASSSEYRGLLNEQFF
TGTGCCAGTAGTAGTGAATACAGGGGGCTCTTGAATGAGCAGTTCTTC
>-|-|13|TRBJ1-1|TRBV6-5
CASTRRQTTEAFF
TGTGCCAGTACCAGGCGCCAGACCACTGAAGCTTTCTTT
>TRBD1|few|14|TRBJ1-2|TRBV3-1/TRBV3-2
CASSLGQGSYGYTF
TGTGCCAGCAGCCTGGGACAGGGATCCTATGGCTACACCTTC
>TRBD1|-|12|TRBJ2-1|TRBV10-1
CASSLTGNEQFF
TGCGCCAGCAGTTTGACAGGGAATGAGCAGTTCTTC
>TRBD1|-|13|TRBJ1-4|TRBV12-3/TRBV12-4
CASSPTGVEKLFF
TGTGCCAGCAGCCCGACAGGGGTAGAAAAACTGTTTTTT
>TRBD1|-|16|TRBJ1-1|TRBV5-1
CASSGDPPGDSTEAFF
TGCGCCAGCAGCGGCGATCCACCAGGGGACAGTACAGAAGCTTTCTTT
>-|once|13|TRBJ1-1|TRBV12-3/TRBV12-4
CASSLRGSAEAFF
TGTGCCAGCAGTTTGCGGGGGTCGGCTGAAGCTTTCTTT
>TRBD1|few|17|TRBJ2-2|TRBV27
CASRRQGSWGNTGELFF
TGTGCCAGCAGGAGACAGGGGTCGTGGGGAAACACCGGGGAGCTGTTTTTT
>TRBD1|-|13|TRBJ2-3|TRBV2
CASSGDRGDTQYF
TGTGCCAGCAGTGGCGACAGGGGTGATACGCAGTATTTT
>-|-|13|TRBJ1-2|TRBV10-3
CAIGTPTNYGYTF
TGTGCCATCGGGACTCCTACTAACTATGGCTACACCTTC
>-|-|13|TRBJ1-1|TRBV5-1
CASGKDTTTEAFF
TGCGCCAGCGGTAAGGACACAACAACTGAAGCTTTCTTT
>TRBD1|-|15|TRBJ1-5|TRBV5-6
CASSRQGGVYQPQHF
TGTGCCAGCAGCAGACAGGGTGGTGTCTATCAGCCCCAGCATTTT
>TRBD1|-|16|TRBJ1-2|TRBV19
CASSMGDRGRMFGYTF
TGTGCCAGTAGTATGGGTGACAGGGGCAGAATGTTTGGCTACACCTTC
>TRBD1|few|17|TRBJ1-2|TRBV9
CASSVDYGQGAVYGYTF
TGTGCCAGCAGCGTAGATTACGGACAGGGGGCCGTCTATGGCTACACCTTC
>TRBD1|-|14|TRBJ2-1|TRBV6-5
CASSYGTGYNEQFF
TGTGCCAGCAGTTACGGGACAGGGTACAATGAGCAGTTCTTC
>TRBD2|-|14|TRBJ2-7|TRBV11-3
CASSPPGGGYEQYF
TGTGCCAGCAGCCCCCCCGGGGGGGGTTACGAGCAGTACTTC
>TRBD2|-|14|TRBJ2-2|TRBV19
CARPSGGAAGELFF
TGTGCCAGGCCTAGCGGGGGGGCCGCCGGGGAGCTGTTTTTT
>TRBD1|-|14|TRBJ1-6|TRBV5-1
CASRVTGDNSPLHF
TGCGCCAGCAGGGTAACAGGGGATAATTCACCCCTCCACTTT
>-|-|19|TRBJ2-3|TRBV6-6
CASSHYWGRPGHSTDTQYF
TGTGCCAGCAGCCACTATTGGGGACGCCCGGGACACAGCACAGATACGCAGTATTTT
>-|-|12|TRBJ2-2|TRBV30
CAWSIRGGELFF
TGTGCCTGGAGTATCAGGGGCGGGGAGCTGTTTTTT
>TRBD2|-|17|TRBJ2-5|TRBV24-1
CATSDSGLAGGAETQYF
TGTGCCACCAGTGATTCAGGTCTAGCGGGGGGGGCGGAGACCCAGTACTTC